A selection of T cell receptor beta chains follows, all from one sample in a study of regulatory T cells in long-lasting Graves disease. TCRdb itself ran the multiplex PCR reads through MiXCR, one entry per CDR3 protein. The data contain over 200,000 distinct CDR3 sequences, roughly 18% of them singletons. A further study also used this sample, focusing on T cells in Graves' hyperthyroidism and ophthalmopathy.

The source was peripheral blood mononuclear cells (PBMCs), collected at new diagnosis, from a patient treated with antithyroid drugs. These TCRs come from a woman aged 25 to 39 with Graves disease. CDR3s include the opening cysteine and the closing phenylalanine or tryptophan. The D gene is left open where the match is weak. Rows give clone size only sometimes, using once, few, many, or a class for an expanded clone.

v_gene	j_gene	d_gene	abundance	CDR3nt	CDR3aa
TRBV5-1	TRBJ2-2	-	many	TGTGCCAGCAGCTTTTCCCCCCATCGACTAGTCTGGCGGGAGCTGTTTTTT	CASSFSPHRLVWRELFF
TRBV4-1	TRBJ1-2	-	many	TGCGCCAGCAGCCAAGGGCAGCTCAACTATGGCTACACCTTC	CASSQGQLNYGYTF
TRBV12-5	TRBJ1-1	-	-	TGTGCTAGTGGTCAGGACAGCTACACTGAAGCTTTCTTT	CASGQDSYTEAFF
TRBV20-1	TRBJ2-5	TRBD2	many	TGCAGTGCTGTTATAGCGGGGGGGGGGGAGACCCAGTACTTC	CSAVIAGGGETQYF
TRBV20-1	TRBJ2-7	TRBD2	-	TGCAGTGCTCTGACTAGCGGGGGATACGAGCAGTACTTC	CSALTSGGYEQYF
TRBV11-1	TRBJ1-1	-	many	TGTGCCAGCAGCTTACCGGGACGGTTCACTGAAGCTTTCTTT	CASSLPGRFTEAFF
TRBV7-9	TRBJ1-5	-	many	TGTGCCAGCAGTTCCTTTCGTGACAATCAGCCCCAGCATTTT	CASSSFRDNQPQHF
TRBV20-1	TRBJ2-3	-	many	TGCAGTGCTATACTCAGACAGACGGGCACAGATACGCAGTATTTT	CSAILRQTGTDTQYF
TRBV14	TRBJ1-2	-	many	TGTGCCAGCAGCCAAGTGGTGGGTACGGAGCCGAGCTATGGCTACACCTTC	CASSQVVGTEPSYGYTF
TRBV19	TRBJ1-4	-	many	TGTGCCAGTAGCCGACAAAGGGCAACTAATGAAAAACTGTTTTTT	CASSRQRATNEKLFF
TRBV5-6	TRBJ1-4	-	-	TGTGCCAGCAGCACGTTCGGACGGACGCCAACTAATGAAAAACTGTTTTTT	CASSTFGRTPTNEKLFF
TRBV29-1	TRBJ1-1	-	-	TGCAGCACTAATAGGCGCGGGGACACTGAAGCTTTCTTT	CSTNRRGDTEAFF
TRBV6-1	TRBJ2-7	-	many	TGTGCCAGCAGCTCCGTTTACAGCCAAGACGAGCAGTACTTC	CASSSVYSQDEQYF
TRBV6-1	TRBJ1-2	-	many	TGTGCCAGCACGTCACCGGGCTATGGCTACACCTTC	CASTSPGYGYTF
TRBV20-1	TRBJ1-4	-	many	TGCAGTGGTCAGCATCCCAATGAAAAACTGTTTTTT	CSGQHPNEKLFF
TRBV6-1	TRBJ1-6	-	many	TGTGCCAGCAGCGAACAGGGTTCGGGTTCACCCCTCCACTTT	CASSEQGSGSPLHF
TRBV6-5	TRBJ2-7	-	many	TGTGCCAGCAGTTACGGCGGAGGAAGGAGCTCCTACGAGCAGTACTTC	CASSYGGGRSSYEQYF